The 4 T cell receptor beta chains listed next were all sequenced from one sample in a study of blood T cells in healthy people across ages. A second PCR of 7 to 11 cycles used a sample-barcoded 5' primer and a J-beta primer mix. TCRdb analysed the 5' RACE reads with MiXCR anew, one entry per CDR3 protein. Of 1.5 million to 2 million distinct CDR3 sequences in the sample, roughly two fifths were seen once. Sequencing used blood. The receptors stem from a human donor in good health.

The rearrangement joins TRBV12-3 or TRBV12-4 to TRBJ2-7; 8 positions agree with TRBD2. J was trimmed by 7 bases and V by 2 bases; bases with no gene match: 16. The CDR3 is 17 amino acids. CDR3 nucleotides: TGTGCCAGCAGTTTACAAACGGCGGGGGGCCACTCCGGGGAGCAGTACTTC. Its translation is CASSLQTAGGHSGEQYF.

The chain combines TRBV5-1 with TRBJ2-3; no reliable D call. Trimming stripped 2 bases from V and 8 bases from J, with 12 bases between. The V gene's germline CDR1 is SGHRS and CDR2 YFSETQ. The CDR3 spans 13 residues. The CDR3 sequence is CASSFSKVATQYF. The DNA for the CDR3 is TGCGCCAGCAGCTTCAGCAAAGTAGCTACGCAGTATTTT.

V usage is TRBV10-3 and J usage is TRBJ2-3; D uncertain. V was shortened by 2 bases and J by 5 bases, with 8 bases between the two germline ends. The germline CDR1 and CDR2 sequences are ENHRY and SYGVKD. CDR3 length equals 13 residues. The CDR3 here is CAISEPNKDTQYF. CDR3 coding DNA: TGTGCCATCAGTGAGCCAAATAAAGATACGCAGTATTTT.

The chain couples TRBV5-1 to TRBJ1-5; D perhaps matches TRBD1 (6 bases). This CDR3 is built from 15 residues. Looked up from germline, CDR1 is SGHRS and CDR2 is YFSETQ. V lost 1 base to trimming and J lost 3 bases, with 11 bases between them. The CDR3 DNA reads as TGCGCCAGCAGCTTGAGGGGGGGAATCAATCAGCCCCAGCATTTT. As protein: CASSLRGGINQPQHF.